The 5 T cell receptor beta chains listed next were all sequenced from one sample in a study of CD8 T cells in Susac syndrome. Reverse transcription of about 0.45 to 1 ug RNA used random hexamers. TCRdb independently ran MiXCR on the immunoSEQ multiplex PCR reads; one entry per CDR3 protein. The profile shows approximately 150,000 distinct CDR3 sequences, just under 95% of them singletons. The sample comprised CD4+ T cells from PBMCs. The origin of the receptors is a human donor in good health.

V is TRBV30 and J is TRBJ1-5, with D perhaps matching TRBD1 (6 bases). V was cut by 4 bases and J by 2 bases, with 12 bases left in between. The length of the CDR3 is 14 residues. Germline V gene lookup returns CDR1 GTSNPN and CDR2 SVGIG (reference sequence). Here the CDR3 DNA reads TGTGCCTGGACCCTAGGGGGAGGCAATCAGCCCCAGCATTTT. Its protein product is CAWTLGGGNQPQHF.

The chain joins TRBV4-1 to TRBJ1-3; TRBD1 agrees at 8 bases. Germline assignment: CDR1 MGHRA and CDR2 YSYEKL. V trimming: 1 base; J trimming: 0 bases; junction bases outside the gene matches: 5. CDR3 size: 17 residues. The CDR3 loop is CASSQVPGGFSGNTIYF. The CDR3 DNA reads as TGCGCCAGCAGCCAAGTTCCAGGGGGCTTCTCTGGAAACACCATATATTTT.

The chain recombines TRBV27 with TRBJ1-2, with a possible D match to TRBD1 (6 bases). The CDR3 runs 12 residues. The V end was cut by 4 bases, the J end by 6 bases, with 9 bases between. Germline values: CDR1 MNHEY, CDR2 SMNVEV (reference sequence). The CDR3 is CASSSGQHGYTF. CDR3 DNA sequence: TGTGCCAGCAGTTCCGGACAGCATGGCTACACCTTC.

The rearrangement uses TRBV4-2 and TRBJ1-2; 8 nucleotides line up with TRBD1. The germline V gene has CDR1 LGHNA and CDR2 YNFKEQ. Trimming cost V 4 bases and J 2 bases; bases outside gene matches: 9. CDR3 length equals 16 residues. The CDR3 sequence: CASSLPRTGWNYGYTF. CDR3 sequence (DNA): TGTGCCAGCAGCCTTCCGAGGACAGGGTGGAACTATGGCTACACCTTC.

This chain connects TRBV6-5 to TRBJ1-2, with D uncertain. Germline CDR1 reads MNHEY; CDR2 reads SVGAGI. The CDR3 contains 14 residues. V lost 5 bases, J lost 6 bases, and 16 bases lay in between. The CDR3 loop reads CASSQTRTTDGYTF. As DNA, the CDR3 is TGTGCCAGCAGTCAAACCCGGACTACCGATGGCTACACCTTC.